The clone carrying this TCR beta chain was counted a few times. Its antigen is currently unknown. This record comes from a study of T-cell memory formation after mild COVID-19. Whole-study context: There were largely donor-specific TCR clusters. Study outcomes and limitations: Contracting clones localized mainly to CM and EM when CD4+ and mainly to EMRA when CD8+. The pre-infection memory compartment contained some responding clones, suggesting cross-reactive memory joined.

It was 5'RACE with constant-segment primers that produced the TCR alpha and TCR beta cDNA libraries, which carried sample barcodes and UMIs. TCRdb re-called the 5' RACE reads with MiXCR, one entry per CDR3 protein. Of about 260,000 distinct CDR3 sequences detected, 16% appear once; the ten largest clones hold more than 20%. CDR1 is SGHRS, CDR2 YFSETQ, per germline. V lost 7 bases and J 4 bases, leaving 14 bases between the germline ends. This CDR3 contains 14 residues. The sequence derives from a man between 18 and 29 years old who had mild COVID-19 (a few samples of this study predate the infection). Cell type and time point are not known. The chain has TRBV5-1 and TRBJ2-2; D may correspond to TRBD1 or TRBD2 (5 bases each). Material: PBMCs or a T cell subset sorted from them (not recorded which). CDR3 amino acids: CASSGQVITGELFF. The CDR3 coding sequence is TGCGCCAGCTCGGGGCAGGTTATCACCGGGGAGCTGTTTTTT.